One and the same sample provided the 14 T cell receptor beta chains below, sequenced in a study of neurological immune-mediated disorders. TCRdb re-called the 5' RACE reads with MiXCR, one entry per CDR3 protein. This sample yields 50,000 or so distinct CDR3 sequences, of which roughly 23% are seen a single time; around 23% belongs to the top ten. Sequencing was performed on PBMCs. Every receptor here comes from a woman between 70 and 85 years old in good health.

This clonotype was found many times. The rearrangement uses TRBV29-1 and TRBJ1-4, with a tentative D call TRBD1 (5 bases). The CDR3 loop spans 14 amino acids. The ends were cut back, 3 bases at V and 4 bases at J, with 12 bases in the middle. Germline lookup yields CDR1 SQVTM and CDR2 ANQGSEA. The CDR3 DNA sequence: TGCAGCGTTGATGGGGGGAGCGGTAATGAAAAACTGTTTTTT. Protein sequence: CSVDGGSGNEKLFF.

The chain is built from TRBV5-6 and TRBJ2-6; the D is unclear. The CDR3 spans 18 residues. Deletions cut 1 base from V and 2 bases from J, with 16 bases between. Germline lookup yields CDR1 SGHDT and CDR2 YYEEEE. CDR3 sequence reads: CASSLKAYFTPGANVLTF. As DNA, the CDR3 is TGTGCCAGCAGCTTGAAGGCATACTTTACGCCTGGGGCCAACGTCCTGACTTTC.

The genes are TRBV9 and TRBJ1-1; D gene ambiguous. CDR1 SGDLS and CDR2 YYNGEE come from the germline V gene. Trimming pared 0 bases from V and 3 bases from J, leaving 15 bases between. This CDR3 is built from 16 residues. CDR3 nucleotides: TGTGCCAGCAGCGTAGGGATAGGTGGACGTGACACTGAAGCTTTCTTT. This codes for CASSVGIGGRDTEAFF.

There are many counts of this clonotype. The gene calls are TRBV10-2 and TRBJ2-3, with 11 bases aligning to TRBD2. V was pared by 6 bases and J by 1 base, with 9 bases of the junction left unmatched. The CDR3 consists of 17 residues. Germline CDR1 reads WSHSY; CDR2 reads SAAADI. The CDR3 protein is CASRMGLAALGTDTQYF. The CDR3 DNA is TGCGCCAGCAGGATGGGACTAGCGGCCTTGGGCACAGATACGCAGTATTTT.

This clonotype was detected ten times or more. The J gene is TRBJ2-3, the V gene TRBV20-1, with 10 bases aligning to TRBD1. CDR3 length: 16 amino acids. Losses at the gene ends were 1 base for V and 8 bases for J; bases not matched to a gene: 12. Germline CDR1 reads DFQATT; CDR2 reads SNEGSKA (reference sequence). DNA of the CDR3: TGCAGTGCTAGAGGGGGTCGGGACAGGGGTCCCGGTACGCAGTATTTT. Translation: CSARGGRDRGPGTQYF.

This chain connects TRBV29-1 to TRBJ1-2; 7 bases fit TRBD1. The CDR3 runs to 13 residues. J gave up 6 bases and V 7 bases, and 11 bases lay outside the gene matches. Germline CDR1 SQVTM, CDR2 ANQGSEA. The CDR3 coding sequence is TGCAGCGCCGTCAAGACAGGGAGTGATGGCTACACCTTC. This gives the protein CSAVKTGSDGYTF.

The genes are TRBV5-1 and TRBJ2-2, with a tentative D call TRBD2 (6 bases). The CDR3 has 17 amino acids. The ends were cut back, 2 bases at V and 6 bases at J, with 20 bases in the middle. Germline CDR1 is SGHRS and CDR2 is YFSETQ. Here the CDR3 reads CASSFGTGNTIPGELFF. The DNA of the CDR3 is TGCGCCAGCAGCTTCGGGACTGGCAACACGATTCCCGGGGAGCTGTTTTTT.

This clonotype was detected ten times or more. The chain employs TRBV20-1 and TRBJ2-1; 10 bases align to TRBD2. CDR1 is DFQATT, CDR2 SNEGSKA, per germline (reference sequence). This CDR3 has 17 residues. V lost 5 bases and J lost 4; bases outside the gene matches: 14. The CDR3 loop reads CSAGGMAGTSAYNEQFF. In DNA form, the CDR3 reads TGCAGTGCTGGGGGCATGGCCGGGACTAGCGCATACAATGAGCAGTTCTTC.

The V call is TRBV20-1, the J call TRBJ2-7; 7 bases fit TRBD2. The germline V gene encodes CDR1 DFQATT and CDR2 SNEGSKA (reference sequence). After removal of 1 base from V and 2 bases from J, the junction contained 5 bases not matched to a gene. The length of the CDR3 is 14 residues. The CDR3 region has the DNA TGCAGTGCTAGAGCACGCGGGAGCGCCTACGAGCAGTACTTC. This translates into CSARARGSAYEQYF.

This clonotype was recorded at least ten times. As DNA, the CDR3 is TGCAGTGCTAGTCCCGTGGCGGGCTATGGCTACACCTTC. Protein sequence: CSASPVAGYGYTF. The rearrangement links TRBV20-1 to TRBJ1-2, with D hard to call. Germline CDR1 and CDR2: DFQATT and SNEGSKA (reference sequence). The CDR3 spans 13 residues. With 3 bases removed from V and 4 bases from J, the gap between germline ends came to 12 bases.

At least ten counts were recorded for this clonotype. This rearrangement joins TRBV5-1 to TRBJ2-7; 8 positions match TRBD1. V lost 2 bases, J lost 7 bases, and 8 bases stayed unmatched. The CDR3 runs to 14 residues. CDR1 and CDR2 (germline): SGHRS, YFSETQ. In DNA form, the CDR3 reads TGCGCCAGCAGCTTCCAGGGGGCGCCGGGGGAGCAGTACTTC. It translates to CASSFQGAPGEQYF.

V gene TRBV2 combines with J gene TRBJ2-5; 9 nucleotides match TRBD2. Trimming took 3 bases from V and 3 from J; bases not matched to a gene: 5. Germline CDR1 reads SNHLY; CDR2 reads FYNNEI. This CDR3 is built from 15 residues. CDR3 sequence: CASSDVTSGEETQYF. CDR3 sequence (DNA): TGTGCCAGCAGTGACGTGACTAGCGGAGAAGAGACCCAGTACTTC.

There are many counts of this clonotype. The V and J genes are TRBV5-1 and TRBJ2-7; perhaps TRBD2 as D (7 bases). The V end lost 4 bases, the J end lost 7 bases, and 24 bases lay between the germline ends. The CDR3 loop spans 16 amino acids. Germline CDR1 is SGHRS and CDR2 is YFSETQ. The CDR3, as DNA: TGCGCCAGCAGCCACCTAACTGGAAGCGGGACACGGGAGCAGTACTTC. Amino acid sequence: CASSHLTGSGTREQYF.

This clonotype has a count of ten or more. The rearrangement links TRBV5-1 to TRBJ2-5; 7 bases match TRBD2. After removal of 1 base from V and 5 bases from J, the junction contained 5 bases not matched to a gene. The germline gives CDR1 SGHRS, CDR2 YFSETQ. The CDR3 loop spans 14 amino acids. The CDR3 DNA is TGCGCCAGCAGCTTGATAGCGGGCTTGGAGACCCAGTACTTC. The encoded protein is CASSLIAGLETQYF.